Detailed here is one TCR beta chain. The target of this receptor is not known. One junction end disagrees with the germline gene, perhaps due to a read error. Participants in the prospective study were enrolled through a virtual design, were aged 18 to 89 years, and lived in approximately 25 United States geographic areas. In the prospective study, participants were assigned to cohorts based on the clinical history participants reported in a screening survey and a study questionnaire. In the prospective study, whole blood, serum and a nasopharyngeal or oropharyngeal swab were collected from each participant by mobile phlebotomists. Participants in the prospective study had the option to provide additional blood draws and questionnaires over a roughly 2-month period. Before DNA extraction, prospective study blood samples were shipped either frozen or at room temperature. TCRbeta CDR3 regions were amplified from genomic DNA using the immunoSEQ Assay, a bias-controlled multiplex PCR. In the paper's pipeline: The number of nucleated cells in each sample was estimated from the amplification of reference gene primers within the assay. To quantify the absolute abundance of each unique TCRbeta CDR3 rearrangement, sequence reads were collapsed and filtered. For each sample, productive Simpson clonality was calculated by taking the square root of Simpson's diversity index across productive rearrangements. What TCRdb holds here is the immuneACCESS table cut down to in-frame rearrangements. Part of the clones is not present; checked against another copy, under half of the missing clones reflect an unresolved V gene, and the others are unexplained. The DNA gave D and trimming, while V, J and clone size come from that table. The sample yields around 450,000 clones; nearly 90% were counted once. The leading ten clones occupy about 2% of the sample.

Spanning cysteine to phenylalanine, the CDR3 consists of 15 amino acids. The CDR3 DNA has 45 bases and is translated from base 1. CDR1 and CDR2 were assigned from the germline V gene as SGHTA and FQGTGA. This specimen comes from a study of blood T cell repertoires in COVID-19 (TCRdb year 2020). Regarding the complete study: Samples from collaborators originated in the United States, Italy and Spain and spanned both the acute and convalescent phases of COVID-19. The material from the prospective study consisted of cDNA or gDNA derived from T cells, B-cell-depleted T cells, or PBMCs. Subjects who had been exposed to COVID-19, were actively infected with it, or had recovered from it provided the deeply sampled blood TCRbeta repertoires that made up the dataset. The repertoires were released in a freely available public database intended as a resource for research on the immune response to SARS-CoV-2. Samples came from the ongoing ImmuneRACE study (first 160 participants) plus 1,254 subjects from 6 global collaborators. Nearly every sample came with metadata listing a de-identified subject ID, COVID-19 status, age in years and sex. Where HLA class I and class II types were available, the types were taken from metadata supplied by the sample provider, not from assay-based typing.

The full study reports these points: How much clinical and demographic metadata was included differed by source and by participant, and the metadata was provided uncurated.

Recombination linked TRBV7-3 to TRBJ2-3; TRBD1 agrees with 11 junctional bases. Sequencing used PBMCs or T cells enriched from blood (not recorded which). The clonotype comes from a woman between 18 and 29 years old with acute COVID-19. The CDR3 reads as follows: CASSPRTGGTDTQYF. The DNA is TGTGCCAGCAGCCCCCGGACAGGGGGCACGGATACGCAGTATTTT. The reference TRBV7-3 and TRBJ2-3 proteins fill in what lies around the CDR3, so the full variable domain reads GAGVSQTPSNKVTEKGKYVELRCDPISGHTALYWYRQSLGQGPEFLIYFQGTGAADDSGLPNDRFFAVRPEGSVSTLKIQRTERGDSAVYLCASSPRTGGTDTQYFGPGTRLTVL.